This TCR beta chain was retrieved from a study of cytomegalovirus exposure and HLA in healthy donors. Concerning this clone itself: Its antigen is still unknown.

Primers: 60 Vbeta forward and 13 Jbeta reverse. Clones were sequenced by immunoSEQ multiplex PCR, and TCRdb holds only the in-frame ones, with some missing. The sample has some 150,000 clones, about 80% seen once. The CDR3 is made up of 18 amino acids. Trimming took 1 base from V and 2 from J, leaving 17 bases between them. CDR1 SGHVS and CDR2 FNYEAQ come from the germline V gene. General study points: Among immune exposure information, only CMV serostatus was available.

This TCR came from a man aged 40-50 years in good health and CMV-seronegative. The chain combines TRBV7-6 with TRBJ1-4; D may be TRBD1 (6 bases). Sequencing input: PBMCs. CDR3 DNA: TGTGCCAGCAGCTTAGTGCAGGGAGGGGGTCGGACTAATGAAAAACTGTTTTTT. Amino acids: CASSLVQGGGRTNEKLFF. The complete variable domain, with remaining parts taken from reference TRBV7-6 and TRBJ1-4, reads GAGVSQSPRYKVTKRGQDVALRCDPISGHVSLYWYRQALGQGPEFLTYFNYEAQQDKSGLPNDRFSAERPEGSISTLTIQRTEQRDSAMYRCASSLVQGGGRTNEKLFFGSGTQLSVL.